This T cell receptor (beta chain) was sequenced for a study of shared clonotypes between healthy human individuals. With respect to this clone: Its antigen is undetermined.

Broader study findings: Among the subsets, naive ones generally showed larger estimated richness than memory ones.

The protocol was immunoSEQ multiplex PCR, while the TCRdb copy is restricted to in-frame clones and leaves out a portion. The repertoire holds more than 2,000,000 clones, with just over 90% as singletons. The germline gives CDR1 SNHLY, CDR2 FYNNEI. CDR3 length equals 14 residues. V was clipped by 6 bases and J by 5 bases, with 13 bases between them. The TCR was taken from a man in his late teens or twenties in good health. The V gene is TRBV2, the J gene TRBJ2-2; no clear D gene. Sequenced sample: naive CD4+ T cells sorted from blood. Specified subset: CD45RA+ positively selected. CDR3 residues: CASSERIVTGELFF. The CDR3 DNA follows: TGTGCCAGCAGCGAGCGTATAGTGACCGGGGAGCTGTTTTTT.